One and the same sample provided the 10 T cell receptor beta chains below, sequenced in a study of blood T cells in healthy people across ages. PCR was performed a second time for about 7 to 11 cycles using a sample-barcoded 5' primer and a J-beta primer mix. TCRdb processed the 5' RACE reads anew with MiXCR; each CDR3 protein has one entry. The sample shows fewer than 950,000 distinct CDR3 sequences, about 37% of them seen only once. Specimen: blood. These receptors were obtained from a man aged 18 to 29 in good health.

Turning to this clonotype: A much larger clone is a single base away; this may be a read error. CDR3: CASRRGTGRIQTQYF. Here the CDR3 DNA reads TGTGCCAGCAGGCGGGGTACAGGGAGAATACAGACCCAGTACTTC. This chain connects TRBV27 to TRBJ2-5; D is possibly TRBD1 or TRBD2 (6 bases each). The CDR3 covers 15 residues. Per the germline V gene, CDR1 is MNHEY and CDR2 is SMNVEV (reference sequence). The V end was cut by 6 bases, the J end by 6 bases, with 20 bases between.

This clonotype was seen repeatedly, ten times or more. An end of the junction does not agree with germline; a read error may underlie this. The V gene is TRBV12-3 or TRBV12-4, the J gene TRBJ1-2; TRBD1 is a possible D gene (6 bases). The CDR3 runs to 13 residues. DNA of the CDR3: TGTGCCAGCACTTTAGGGGGGCACTATGGCTACACCTTC. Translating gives CASTLGGHYGYTF.

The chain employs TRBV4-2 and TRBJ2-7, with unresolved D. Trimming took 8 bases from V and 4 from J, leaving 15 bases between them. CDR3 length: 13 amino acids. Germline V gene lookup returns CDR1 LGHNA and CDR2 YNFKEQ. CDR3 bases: TGTGCCAGCGGACCCGGTGTAGAGTACGAGCAGTACTTC. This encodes CASGPGVEYEQYF.

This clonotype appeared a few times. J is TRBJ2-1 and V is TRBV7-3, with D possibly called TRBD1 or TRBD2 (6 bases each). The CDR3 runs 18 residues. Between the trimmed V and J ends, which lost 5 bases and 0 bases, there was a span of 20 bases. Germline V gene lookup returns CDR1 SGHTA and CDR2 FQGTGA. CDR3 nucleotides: TGTGCCAGCAGCATGTCCCCCTGGGGGGCCCCCTCCTACAATGAGCAGTTCTTC. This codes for CASSMSPWGAPSYNEQFF.

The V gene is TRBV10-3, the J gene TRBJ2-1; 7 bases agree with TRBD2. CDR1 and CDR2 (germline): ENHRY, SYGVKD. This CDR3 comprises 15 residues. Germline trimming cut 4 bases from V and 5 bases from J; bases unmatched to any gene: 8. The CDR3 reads CAISVRRGEDNEQFF. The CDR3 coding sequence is TGTGCCATCAGTGTTAGACGGGGGGAGGACAATGAGCAGTTCTTC.

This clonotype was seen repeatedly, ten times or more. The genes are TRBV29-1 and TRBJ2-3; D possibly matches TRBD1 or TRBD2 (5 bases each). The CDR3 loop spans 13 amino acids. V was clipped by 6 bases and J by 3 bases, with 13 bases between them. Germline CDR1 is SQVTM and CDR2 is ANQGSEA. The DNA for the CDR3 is TGCAGCGTCGGGACCATCTTGACAGATACGCAGTATTTT. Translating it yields CSVGTILTDTQYF.

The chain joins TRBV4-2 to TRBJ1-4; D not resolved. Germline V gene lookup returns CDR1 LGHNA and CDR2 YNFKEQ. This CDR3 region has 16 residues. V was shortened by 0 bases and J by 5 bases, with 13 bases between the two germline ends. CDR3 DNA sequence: TGTGCCAGCAGCCAAGATAAGACGGTAGGCAATGAAAAACTGTTTTTT. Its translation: CASSQDKTVGNEKLFF.

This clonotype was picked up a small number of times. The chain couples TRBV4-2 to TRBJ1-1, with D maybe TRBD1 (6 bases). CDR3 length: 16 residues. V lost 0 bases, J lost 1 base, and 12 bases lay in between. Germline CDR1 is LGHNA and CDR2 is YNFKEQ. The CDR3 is CASSQDYTGRNTEAFF. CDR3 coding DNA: TGTGCCAGCAGCCAAGATTACACAGGGCGGAACACTGAAGCTTTCTTT.

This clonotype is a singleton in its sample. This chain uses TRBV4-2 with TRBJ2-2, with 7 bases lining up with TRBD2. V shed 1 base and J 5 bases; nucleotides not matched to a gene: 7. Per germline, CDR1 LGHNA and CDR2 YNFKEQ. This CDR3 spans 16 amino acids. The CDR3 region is CASSQGGGSVTGELFF. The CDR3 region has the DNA TGTGCCAGCAGCCAAGGGGGGGGGTCCGTAACCGGGGAGCTGTTTTTT.

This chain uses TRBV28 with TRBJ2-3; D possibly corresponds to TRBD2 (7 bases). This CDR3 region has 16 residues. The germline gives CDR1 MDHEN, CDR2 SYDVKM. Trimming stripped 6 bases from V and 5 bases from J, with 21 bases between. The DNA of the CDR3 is TGTGCCAGCAGCCCCCTCGGAGGGGGGGGCAAAGATACGCAGTATTTT. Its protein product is CASSPLGGGGKDTQYF.